The rows below give T cell receptor beta chains drawn from one sample of a study of a mutant IDH1 vaccine in newly diagnosed glioma. Here immunoSEQ multiplex PCR was the method, and the copy in TCRdb shows in-frame clones only, minus some. The sample includes about 56,000 clones, roughly nine tenths of them seen just once. Their antigens remain unidentified. Sequenced material: PBMCs, taken from a glioma patient whose treatment included an IDH1 peptide vaccine. The receptors stem from a man aged 40-55 years with glioma. Both conserved end residues are part of each CDR3. Fields, in order: V gene, J gene, D gene, clone size, CDR3 DNA, CDR3 protein. A D gene is named only where the DNA matches it firmly. The size of a clone is reported for some rows only, either as once, few or many, or as a class for expanded clones.

v_call: TRBV7-9
j_call: TRBJ2-3
d_call: .
clone_size: .
cdr3_nt: TGTGCCAGCGCTCTGGACGCAGATACGCAGTATTTT
cdr3_aa: CASALDADTQYF

v_call: TRBV5-1
j_call: TRBJ2-5
d_call: TRBD1
clone_size: .
cdr3_nt: TGCGCCAGCAGTTACCCGGGACAGAGCACTCAAGAGACCCAGTACTTC
cdr3_aa: CASSYPGQSTQETQYF

v_call: TRBV2
j_call: TRBJ1-1
d_call: .
clone_size: .
cdr3_nt: TGTGCCAGCAGTGAAGCGGTTCGGAACACTGAAGCTTTCTTT
cdr3_aa: CASSEAVRNTEAFF

v_call: TRBV7-3
j_call: TRBJ2-3
d_call: .
clone_size: .
cdr3_nt: TGTGCCAGCAGCTTATTGGGGTACGCAGGGGATACGCAGTATTTT
cdr3_aa: CASSLLGYAGDTQYF

v_call: TRBV7-9
j_call: TRBJ1-1
d_call: .
clone_size: few
cdr3_nt: TGTGCCAGCAGCCCTCGGGGTATTGGCACTGAAGCTTTCTTT
cdr3_aa: CASSPRGIGTEAFF

v_call: TRBV19
j_call: TRBJ2-5
d_call: .
clone_size: .
cdr3_nt: TGTGCCAGTAGTCAGGTCCGACTGGGGACCCAGTACTTC
cdr3_aa: CASSQVRLGTQYF

v_call: TRBV7-2
j_call: TRBJ2-3
d_call: .
clone_size: .
cdr3_nt: TGTGCCAGCAGCTTAGGGGGCAGCGGTAGCACAGATACGCAGTATTTT
cdr3_aa: CASSLGGSGSTDTQYF

v_call: TRBV9
j_call: TRBJ2-7
d_call: .
clone_size: .
cdr3_nt: TGTGCCAGCAGCTCATCTTCCGGCCGCTCTCCCTCCTACGAGCAGTACTTC
cdr3_aa: CASSSSSGRSPSYEQYF

v_call: TRBV25-1
j_call: TRBJ2-2
d_call: .
clone_size: .
cdr3_nt: TGTGCCAGCAGTGAATGGGTTGCCGGGGAGCTGTTTTTT
cdr3_aa: CASSEWVAGELFF

v_call: TRBV25-1
j_call: TRBJ1-4
d_call: .
clone_size: .
cdr3_nt: TGTGCCAGCAGTGAAAGACACCCTAATGAAAAACTGTTTTTT
cdr3_aa: CASSERHPNEKLFF

v_call: TRBV7-2
j_call: TRBJ2-7
d_call: .
clone_size: .
cdr3_nt: TGTGCCAGCAGCTTAGCAGTGACGTTGGGGGACCTCTCCTACGAGCAGTACTTC
cdr3_aa: CASSLAVTLGDLSYEQYF

v_call: TRBV27
j_call: TRBJ2-2
d_call: .
clone_size: .
cdr3_nt: TGTGCCAGCGCATTGGGCCCCGTAAACACCGGGGAGCTGTTTTTT
cdr3_aa: CASALGPVNTGELFF

v_call: TRBV5-1
j_call: TRBJ2-3
d_call: TRBD2
clone_size: .
cdr3_nt: TGCGCCAGCAGCCAGGAGTGGGGACTAGCGGGAGGCACAGATACGCAGTATTTT
cdr3_aa: CASSQEWGLAGGTDTQYF

v_call: TRBV7-9
j_call: TRBJ2-7
d_call: TRBD2
clone_size: .
cdr3_nt: TGTGCCAGCAGCTTATTTGGGCTAGCGGAATCCTACGAGCAGTACTTC
cdr3_aa: CASSLFGLAESYEQYF

v_call: TRBV6-1
j_call: TRBJ2-5
d_call: .
clone_size: .
cdr3_nt: TGTGCCAGCAGTTGGCTCGGGGCCGGGGAAGAGACCCAGTACTTC
cdr3_aa: CASSWLGAGEETQYF

v_call: TRBV2
j_call: TRBJ2-7
d_call: .
clone_size: .
cdr3_nt: TGTGCCAGCAGTGAACAGGGGCAGACCTACGAGCAGTACTTC
cdr3_aa: CASSEQGQTYEQYF

v_call: TRBV6-6
j_call: TRBJ2-7
d_call: .
clone_size: .
cdr3_nt: TGTGCCAGCAGTTCTCGGACACCCTCCTACGAGCAGTACTTC
cdr3_aa: CASSSRTPSYEQYF

v_call: TRBV4-3
j_call: TRBJ1-2
d_call: .
clone_size: .
cdr3_nt: TGCGCCAGCAGCCAAGGGCGGAACTACACCTTC
cdr3_aa: CASSQGRNYTF

v_call: TRBV6-1
j_call: TRBJ1-1
d_call: .
clone_size: once
cdr3_nt: TGTGCCAGCAGGCCAGGGGTTAACACTGAAGCTTTCTTT
cdr3_aa: CASRPGVNTEAFF

v_call: TRBV5-8
j_call: TRBJ2-1
d_call: TRBD1
clone_size: .
cdr3_nt: TGTGCCAGCAGCTTGGGGACAGGTTTGGGTGAGCAGTTCTTC
cdr3_aa: CASSLGTGLGEQFF

v_call: TRBV4-3
j_call: TRBJ2-2
d_call: .
clone_size: .
cdr3_nt: TGCGCCAGCAGCCTCTACTCGAACACCGGGGAGCTGTTTTTT
cdr3_aa: CASSLYSNTGELFF

v_call: TRBV5-1
j_call: TRBJ2-5
d_call: .
clone_size: .
cdr3_nt: TGCGCCAGCAGCCCCCATGCTCTAGGATTTGATGTAGTAGAGACCCAGTACTTC
cdr3_aa: CASSPHALGFDVVETQYF

v_call: TRBV6-5
j_call: TRBJ2-1
d_call: .
clone_size: .
cdr3_nt: TGTGCCAGCAGTTCGGTAGCTGAGCAGTTCTTC
cdr3_aa: CASSSVAEQFF

v_call: TRBV2
j_call: TRBJ2-1
d_call: TRBD2
clone_size: .
cdr3_nt: TGTGCCAGCAGCGAAGGTTTCAGCGGGGGCAATGAGCAGTTCTTC
cdr3_aa: CASSEGFSGGNEQFF

v_call: TRBV5-1
j_call: TRBJ2-1
d_call: TRBD1
clone_size: once
cdr3_nt: TGCGCCAGCAGCTCCGGACAGGGTAACAATGAGCAGTTCTTC
cdr3_aa: CASSSGQGNNEQFF

v_call: TRBV6-1
j_call: TRBJ1-1
d_call: .
clone_size: .
cdr3_nt: TGTGCCAGCAGTATTCGACACATGAACACTGAAGCTTTCTTT
cdr3_aa: CASSIRHMNTEAFF

v_call: TRBV27
j_call: TRBJ2-1
d_call: TRBD2
clone_size: .
cdr3_nt: TGTGCCAGCAGTCTTGGACTAGCGGGCTACAATGAGCAGTTCTTC
cdr3_aa: CASSLGLAGYNEQFF

v_call: TRBV7-9
j_call: TRBJ2-7
d_call: .
clone_size: .
cdr3_nt: TGTGCCAGCAGCATGAGTTACGAGCAGTACTTC
cdr3_aa: CASSMSYEQYF

v_call: TRBV5-1
j_call: TRBJ2-1
d_call: .
clone_size: .
cdr3_nt: TGCGCCAGCAGCTCAGCTCCCCCCTTGGATGAAAAGCAGTTCTTC
cdr3_aa: CASSSAPPLDEKQFF